A single sample gave rise to the 4 T cell receptor beta chains below, sequenced in a study of monozygotic twins with inflammatory bowel disease. From the 5' RACE reads, TCRdb lists one entry per CDR3 protein and no DNA. Recorded here are around 150,000 distinct CDR3 sequences; the top ten clones represent approximately 2.4%. The specimen sequenced was blood. These receptors were obtained from a human donor with ulcerative colitis or Crohn's disease, or a healthy co-twin of an affected twin (not recorded which).

This chain uses TRBV5-1 with TRBJ1-1; TCRdb's assignment of TRBD1 cannot be checked, as there is no DNA. This CDR3 comprises 14 residues. The germline V gene encodes CDR1 SGHRS and CDR2 YFSETQ. CDR3 region: CASSPGTGGFEAFF. Variable domain in full (rest from reference TRBV5-1 and TRBJ1-1): KAGVTQTPRYLIKTRGQQVTLSCSPISGHRSVSWYQQTPGQGLQFLFEYFSETQRNKGNFPGRFSGRQFSNSRSEMNVSTLELGDSALYLCASSPGTGGFEAFFGQGTRLTVV.

This rearrangement joins TRBV9 to TRBJ2-7; TCRdb selects TRBD2, and the lack of DNA leaves this call unchecked. The germline V gene has CDR1 SGDLS and CDR2 YYNGEE. This CDR3 contains 15 residues. CDR3 sequence reads: CASSIGRTSYYEQYF.

This rearrangement joins TRBV5-1 to TRBJ2-5; TCRdb outputs TRBD2, but without DNA this stays unchecked. Germline CDR1 SGHRS, CDR2 YFSETQ. The CDR3 is 16 amino acids. CDR3: CASSLAGMGLEETQYF.

J is TRBJ2-3 and V is TRBV20-1; no DNA is available, so the TRBD1 call from TCRdb remains unchecked. There are 16 residues in the CDR3. Germline CDR1 is DFQATT and CDR2 is SNEGSKA (reference sequence). The CDR3 loop reads CSARLSRDRVADTQYF.